This passage covers 15 T cell receptor beta chains from one sample sequenced in a study of ipilimumab plus nivolumab after autologous stem cell transplantation. Clones were read by immunoSEQ multiplex PCR, and TCRdb kept only the in-frame ones, dropping some. The table has about 16,000 clones, about 81% seen once. This sample comprised PBMCs, obtained in a trial of ipilimumab plus nivolumab as post-transplant consolidation. The source of these receptors is a male donor with diffuse large B-cell lymphoma.

This sequence joins TRBV5-1 and TRBJ2-7; D is possibly TRBD1 (6 bases). V lost 0 bases and J lost 8, with 15 bases in between. Germline V gene sequence: CDR1 SGHRS, CDR2 YFSETQ. CDR3 length equals 14 residues. The CDR3 coding sequence is TGCGCCAGCAGCTTGGCAGGGGAAACTACGCAGCAGTACTTC. Protein product: CASSLAGETTQQYF. The full variable domain, with the rest looked up from reference TRBV5-1 and TRBJ2-7, is KAGVTQTPRYLIKTRGQQVTLSCSPISGHRSVSWYQQTPGQGLQFLFEYFSETQRNKGNFPGRFSGRQFSNSRSEMNVSTLELGDSALYLCASSLAGETTQQYFGPGTRLTVT.

V gene TRBV7-3 combines with J gene TRBJ2-1; D gene ambiguous. With 2 bases removed from V and 5 bases from J, the gap between germline ends came to 7 bases. The CDR3 spans 13 residues. Per the germline V gene, CDR1 is SGHTA and CDR2 is FQGTGA. CDR3 bases: TGTGCCAGCAGCTTACTGGCAGACAATGAGCAGTTCTTC. It translates to CASSLLADNEQFF.

This clone was seen once. This chain joins TRBV30 and TRBJ1-1; D call uncertain. The CDR3 has 16 residues. CDR1 and CDR2 (germline): GTSNPN, SVGIG (reference sequence). Deletions cut 4 bases from V and 1 base from J, with 19 bases between. This CDR3 reads CAWTTELTRWNTEAFF. CDR3 nucleotides: TGTGCCTGGACCACCGAACTTACGAGATGGAACACTGAAGCTTTCTTT.

This clone has just one count. V and J are TRBV11-2 and TRBJ2-5, with 7 bases identical to TRBD2. The end of the DNA fits TRBJ2-7 better, so the J call may be wrong. The CDR3 has 15 amino acids. The germline V gene has CDR1 SGHAT and CDR2 FQNNGV. The CDR3 protein is CASSFSGGPDYEQYF. CDR3 DNA sequence: TGTGCCAGCAGCTTCTCGGGAGGACCCGACTACGAGCAGTACTTC.

The genes are TRBV7-9 and TRBJ1-1; 8 nucleotides align to TRBD1. CDR3 length: 16 amino acids. Germline trimming cut 4 bases from V and 4 bases from J; bases unmatched to any gene: 11. CDR1 is SEHNR, CDR2 FQNEAQ, per germline (reference sequence). The CDR3 loop reads CASSYPSTGATTEAFF. The CDR3 coding sequence is TGTGCCAGCAGCTACCCTTCGACAGGGGCTACCACTGAAGCTTTCTTT.

The gene calls are TRBV29-1 and TRBJ2-7; D uncertain. The CDR3 is 12 amino acids. V dropped 7 bases and J dropped 3 bases, with 13 bases sitting between them. Per germline, CDR1 SQVTM and CDR2 ANQGSEA. CDR3 nucleotides: TGCAGCGCCGCCTCCAACCGCTACGAGCAGTACTTC. It yields the protein CSAASNRYEQYF.

This clone came up a few times. This chain links TRBV19 with TRBJ2-7; D not resolved. CDR3 length: 15 amino acids. Germline V gene sequence: CDR1 LNHDA, CDR2 SQIVND (reference sequence). V was cut by 7 bases and J by 5 bases, with 21 bases left in between. CDR3: CASIRSVGPGNEQYF. CDR3 nucleotides: TGTGCCAGTATTCGTTCAGTAGGGCCAGGAAACGAGCAGTACTTC.

This rearrangement joins TRBV6-5 to TRBJ1-2; D ambiguous. V was shortened by 6 bases and J by 0 bases, with 11 bases between the two germline ends. The germline V gene encodes CDR1 MNHEY and CDR2 SVGAGI. CDR3 size: 14 residues. Here the CDR3 reads CASSPTGANYGYTF. DNA of the CDR3: TGTGCCAGCAGCCCGACCGGAGCTAACTATGGCTACACCTTC.

This chain joins TRBV9 and TRBJ2-1; D may be TRBD2 (6 bases). This CDR3 spans 17 amino acids. Trimming took 0 bases from V and 0 from J, leaving 13 bases between them. The V gene's germline CDR1 is SGDLS and CDR2 YYNGEE. CDR3 protein: CASSVGGGPSSYNEQFF. The CDR3 region has the DNA TGTGCCAGCAGCGTAGGGGGAGGCCCCAGCTCCTACAATGAGCAGTTCTTC.

The chain employs TRBV7-9 and TRBJ2-6; a possible D gene is TRBD2 (6 bases). Germline lookup yields CDR1 SEHNR and CDR2 FQNEAQ (reference sequence). V was shortened by 3 bases and J by 4 bases, with 10 bases between the two germline ends. This CDR3 comprises 15 residues. The CDR3 spells CASSFSGVGANVLTF. CDR3 in DNA: TGTGCCAGCAGCTTTTCGGGGGTAGGGGCCAACGTCCTGACTTTC.

The rearrangement links TRBV6-1 to TRBJ2-1; 9 nucleotides line up with TRBD2. The CDR3 has 15 residues. With V trimmed by 6 bases and J by 7 bases, 10 bases remained unmatched. Per germline, CDR1 MNHNS and CDR2 SASEGT. The CDR3 region has the DNA TGTGCCAGCAGCAAAAACGGCGGGGGGGCGAATGAGCAGTTCTTC. Residues: CASSKNGGGANEQFF.

This clone was found once. V gene TRBV5-1 combines with J gene TRBJ2-2; the D is unclear. Trimming pared 1 base from V and 6 bases from J, leaving 13 bases between. Germline CDR1 and CDR2: SGHRS and YFSETQ. CDR3 length: 15 amino acids. The CDR3 DNA reads as TGCGCCAGCAGCTTGCTGGGGTCCGGGCCCGGGGAGCTGTTTTTT. Translation gives CASSLLGSGPGELFF.

This sequence joins TRBV5-5 and TRBJ1-5; TRBD1 might be the D (5 bases). This CDR3 region has 13 residues. Trimming removed 4 bases from V and 5 bases from J, with 10 bases in between. Germline V gives CDR1 SGHKS, CDR2 YYEKEE (reference sequence). The CDR3 DNA follows: TGTGCCAGCAGCCTTCAGGGTGATCAGCCCCAGCATTTT. Translated: CASSLQGDQPQHF.

The V gene is TRBV4-3, the J gene TRBJ2-7, with D unresolved. The length of the CDR3 is 15 residues. Per the germline V gene, CDR1 is LGHNA and CDR2 is YSLEER. V lost 0 bases, J lost 9 bases, and 18 bases lay in between. The CDR3 loop reads CASSQDWGQLQGQYF. CDR3 bases: TGCGCCAGCAGCCAAGATTGGGGTCAGTTGCAAGGGCAGTACTTC.

The count of this clone is one. V and J are TRBV30 and TRBJ2-5; 9 positions agree with TRBD2. There are 14 residues in the CDR3. Trimming took 3 bases from V and 2 from J; bases not matched to a gene: 4. Per the germline V gene, CDR1 is GTSNPN and CDR2 is SVGIG (reference sequence). CDR3 sequence reads: CAWRRGGGQETQYF. The DNA of the CDR3 is TGTGCCTGGAGGCGGGGGGGAGGGCAAGAGACCCAGTACTTC.